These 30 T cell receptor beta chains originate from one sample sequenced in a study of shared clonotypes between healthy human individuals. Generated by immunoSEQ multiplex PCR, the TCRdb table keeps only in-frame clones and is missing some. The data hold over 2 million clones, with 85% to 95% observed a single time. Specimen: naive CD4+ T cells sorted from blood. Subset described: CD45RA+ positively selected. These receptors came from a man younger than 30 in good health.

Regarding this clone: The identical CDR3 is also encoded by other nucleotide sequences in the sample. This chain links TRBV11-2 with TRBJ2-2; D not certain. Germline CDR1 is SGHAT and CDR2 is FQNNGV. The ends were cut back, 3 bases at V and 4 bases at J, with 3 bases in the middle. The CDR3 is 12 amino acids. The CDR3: CASSFGTGELFF. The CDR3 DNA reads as TGTGCCAGCAGCTTTGGCACCGGGGAGCTGTTTTTT.

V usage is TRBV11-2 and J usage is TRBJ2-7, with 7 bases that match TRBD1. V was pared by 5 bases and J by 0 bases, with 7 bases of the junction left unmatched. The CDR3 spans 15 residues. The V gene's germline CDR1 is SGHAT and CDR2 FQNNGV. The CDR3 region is CASSLGQADSYEQYF. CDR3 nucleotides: TGTGCCAGCAGCCTCGGACAGGCAGACTCCTACGAGCAGTACTTC.

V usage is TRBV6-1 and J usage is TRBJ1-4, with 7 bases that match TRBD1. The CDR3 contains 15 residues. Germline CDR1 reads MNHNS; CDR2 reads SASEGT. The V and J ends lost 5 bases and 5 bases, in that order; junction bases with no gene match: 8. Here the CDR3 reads CASSTGEPLNEKLFF. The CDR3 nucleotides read TGTGCCAGCAGTACAGGGGAGCCCCTAAATGAAAAACTGTTTTTT.

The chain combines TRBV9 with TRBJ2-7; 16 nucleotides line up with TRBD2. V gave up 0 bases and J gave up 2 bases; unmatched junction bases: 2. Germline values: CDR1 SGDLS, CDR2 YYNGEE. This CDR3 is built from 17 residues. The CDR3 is CASSVGGTSGGAYEQYF. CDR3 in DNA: TGTGCCAGCAGCGTAGGCGGGACTAGCGGGGGGGCCTACGAGCAGTACTTC.

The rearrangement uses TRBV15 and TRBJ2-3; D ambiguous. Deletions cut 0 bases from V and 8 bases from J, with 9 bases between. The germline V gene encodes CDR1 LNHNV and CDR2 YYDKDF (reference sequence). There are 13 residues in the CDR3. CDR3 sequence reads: CATSRDRYRTQYF. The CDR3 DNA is TGTGCCACCAGCAGAGATAGGTATCGTACGCAGTATTTT.

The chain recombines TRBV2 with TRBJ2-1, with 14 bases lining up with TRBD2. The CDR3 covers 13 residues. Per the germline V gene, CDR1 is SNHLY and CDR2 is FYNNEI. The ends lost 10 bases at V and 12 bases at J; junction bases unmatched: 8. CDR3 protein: CAKRLAGGYRQFF. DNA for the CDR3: TGTGCCAAAAGACTAGCGGGAGGGTATCGGCAGTTCTTC. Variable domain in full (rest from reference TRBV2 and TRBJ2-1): EPEVTQTPSHQVTQMGQEVILRCVPISNHLYFYWYRQILGQKVEFLVSFYNNEISEKSEIFDDQFSVERPDGSNFTLKIRSTKLEDSAMYFCAKRLAGGYRQFFGPGTRLTVL.

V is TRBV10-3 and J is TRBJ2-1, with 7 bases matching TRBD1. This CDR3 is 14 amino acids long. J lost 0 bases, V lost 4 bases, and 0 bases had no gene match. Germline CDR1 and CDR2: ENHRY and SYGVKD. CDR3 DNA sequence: TGTGCCATCAGTGGGGACAGCTCCTACAATGAGCAGTTCTTC. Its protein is CAISGDSSYNEQFF.

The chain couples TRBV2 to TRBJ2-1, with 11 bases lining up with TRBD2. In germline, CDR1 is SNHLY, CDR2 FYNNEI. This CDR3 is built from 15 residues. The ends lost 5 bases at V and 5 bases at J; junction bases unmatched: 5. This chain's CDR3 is CASSSGTSGNNEQFF. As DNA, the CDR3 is TGTGCCAGCAGTTCCGGGACTAGCGGAAACAATGAGCAGTTCTTC.

The CDR3 sequence is CASSPWSQETQYF. The CDR3 DNA follows: TGTGCCAGCAGCCCCTGGAGTCAAGAGACCCAGTACTTC. This chain links TRBV11-2 with TRBJ2-5; D is unresolved. The germline V gene has CDR1 SGHAT and CDR2 FQNNGV. Trimming shortened V by 5 bases and J by 2 bases, and 9 bases separated the two germline ends. The CDR3 totals 13 residues.

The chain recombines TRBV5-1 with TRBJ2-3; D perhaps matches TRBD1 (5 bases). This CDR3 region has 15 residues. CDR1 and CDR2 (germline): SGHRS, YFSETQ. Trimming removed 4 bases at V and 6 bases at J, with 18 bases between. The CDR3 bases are TGCGCCAGCAGCCCTCAGAACTGGGGCGCGGATACGCAGTATTTT. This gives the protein CASSPQNWGADTQYF.

The DNA for the CDR3 is TGTGCCAGCAGCACAACAGGGGTTTCCTATGGCTACACCTTC. Residues: CASSTTGVSYGYTF. This chain uses TRBV7-3 with TRBJ1-2; 7 nucleotides agree with TRBD1. Germline CDR1 and CDR2: SGHTA and FQGTGA. The CDR3 length is 14 residues. Unmatched junction bases numbered 7, after V lost 5 bases and J lost 4 bases.

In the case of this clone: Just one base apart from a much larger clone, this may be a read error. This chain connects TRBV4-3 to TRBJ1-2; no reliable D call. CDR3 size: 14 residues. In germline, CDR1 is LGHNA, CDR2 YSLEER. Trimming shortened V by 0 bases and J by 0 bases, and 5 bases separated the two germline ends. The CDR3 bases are TGCGCCAGCAGCCAAGATACCTCTAACTATGGCTACACCTTC. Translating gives CASSQDTSNYGYTF.

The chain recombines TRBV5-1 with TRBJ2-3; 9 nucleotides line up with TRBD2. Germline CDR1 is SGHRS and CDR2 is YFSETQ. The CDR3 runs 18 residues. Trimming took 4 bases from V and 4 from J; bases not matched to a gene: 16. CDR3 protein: CASSPTRGGGRASDTQYF. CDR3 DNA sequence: TGCGCCAGCAGCCCCACCCGGGGGGGCGGGAGGGCCTCAGATACGCAGTATTTT.

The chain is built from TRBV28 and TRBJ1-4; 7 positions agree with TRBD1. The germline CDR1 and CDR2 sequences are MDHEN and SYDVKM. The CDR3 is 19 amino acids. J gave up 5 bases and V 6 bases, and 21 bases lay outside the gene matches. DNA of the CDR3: TGTGCCAGCAGAGAGGTTGAGGGGGCGCGTCAATTTGGGAATGAAAAACTGTTTTTT. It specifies CASREVEGARQFGNEKLFF.

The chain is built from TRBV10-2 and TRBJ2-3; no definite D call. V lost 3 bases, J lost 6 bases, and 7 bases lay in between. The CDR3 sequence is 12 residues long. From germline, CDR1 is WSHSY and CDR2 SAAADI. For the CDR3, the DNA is TGCGCCAGCAGTGATCAAGGGGATACGCAGTATTTT. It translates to CASSDQGDTQYF.

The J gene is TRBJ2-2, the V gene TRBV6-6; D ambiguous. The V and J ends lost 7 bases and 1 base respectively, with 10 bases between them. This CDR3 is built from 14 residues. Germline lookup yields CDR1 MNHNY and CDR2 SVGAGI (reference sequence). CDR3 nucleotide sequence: TGTGCCAGCAACACGTTGGGGAACACCGGGGAGCTGTTTTTT. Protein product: CASNTLGNTGELFF.

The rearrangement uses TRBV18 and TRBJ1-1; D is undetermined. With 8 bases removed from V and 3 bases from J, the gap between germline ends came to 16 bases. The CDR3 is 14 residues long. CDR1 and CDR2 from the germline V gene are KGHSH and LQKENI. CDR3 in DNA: TGTGCCAGCCTCGGCGATGGGAGGGACACTGAAGCTTTCTTT. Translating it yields CASLGDGRDTEAFF.

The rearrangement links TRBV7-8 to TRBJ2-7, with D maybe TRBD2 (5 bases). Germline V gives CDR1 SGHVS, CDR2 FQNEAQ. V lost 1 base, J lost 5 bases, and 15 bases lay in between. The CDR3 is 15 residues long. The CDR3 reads CASSLVEGTSNEQYF. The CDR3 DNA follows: TGTGCCAGCAGCTTAGTAGAGGGCACTTCTAACGAGCAGTACTTC.

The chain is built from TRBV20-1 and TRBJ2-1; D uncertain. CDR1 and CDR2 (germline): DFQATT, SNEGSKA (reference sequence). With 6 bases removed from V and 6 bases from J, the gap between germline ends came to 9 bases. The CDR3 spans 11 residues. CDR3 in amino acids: CSAVAGNEQFF. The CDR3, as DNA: TGCAGTGCCGTGGCAGGCAATGAGCAGTTCTTC.

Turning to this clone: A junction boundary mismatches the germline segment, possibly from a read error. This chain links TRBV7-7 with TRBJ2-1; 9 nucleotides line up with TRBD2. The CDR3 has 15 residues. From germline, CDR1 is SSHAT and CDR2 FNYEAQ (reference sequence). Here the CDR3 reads CASSGGLAFEDEQFF. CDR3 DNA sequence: TGTGCTAGCAGCGGGGGACTAGCCTTTGAAGATGAGCAGTTCTTC. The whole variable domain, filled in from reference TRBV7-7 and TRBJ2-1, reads GAGVSQSPRYKVTKRGQDVTLRCDPISSHATLYWYQQALGQGPEFLTYFNYEAQPDKSGLPSDRFSAERPEGSISTLTIQRTEQRDSAMYRCASSGGLAFEDEQFFGPGTRLTVL.

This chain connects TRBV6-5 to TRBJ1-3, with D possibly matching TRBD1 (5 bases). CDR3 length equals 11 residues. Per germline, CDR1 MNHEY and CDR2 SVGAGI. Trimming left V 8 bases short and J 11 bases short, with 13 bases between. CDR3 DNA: TGTGCCAGCGGCTTCAAAGGGGCCATATATTTT. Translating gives CASGFKGAIYF.

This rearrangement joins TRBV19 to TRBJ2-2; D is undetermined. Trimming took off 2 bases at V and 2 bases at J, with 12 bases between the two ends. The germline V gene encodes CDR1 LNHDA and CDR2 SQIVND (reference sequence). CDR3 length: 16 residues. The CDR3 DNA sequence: TGTGCCAGTAGTATACGCGGACGCCTAAACACCGGGGAGCTGTTTTTT. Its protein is CASSIRGRLNTGELFF.

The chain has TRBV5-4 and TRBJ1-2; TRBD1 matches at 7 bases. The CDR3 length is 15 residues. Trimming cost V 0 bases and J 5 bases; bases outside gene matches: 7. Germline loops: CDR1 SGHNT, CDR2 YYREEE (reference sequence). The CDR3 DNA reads TGTGCCAGCAGCTTGGGGGACAGCTCCTTTTATGGCTACACCTTC. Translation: CASSLGDSSFYGYTF.

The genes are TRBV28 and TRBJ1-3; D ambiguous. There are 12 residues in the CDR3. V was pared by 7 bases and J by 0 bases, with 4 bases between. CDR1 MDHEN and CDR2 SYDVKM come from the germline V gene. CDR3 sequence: CASKSSGNTIYF. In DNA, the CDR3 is TGTGCCAGCAAAAGCTCTGGAAACACCATATATTTT.

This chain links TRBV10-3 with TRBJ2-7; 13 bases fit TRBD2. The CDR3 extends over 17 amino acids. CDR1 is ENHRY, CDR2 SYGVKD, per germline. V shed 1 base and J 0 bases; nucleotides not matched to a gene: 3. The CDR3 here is CAISELRLAGGSYEQYF. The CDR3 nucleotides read TGTGCCATCAGTGAGTTAAGACTAGCGGGGGGCTCCTACGAGCAGTACTTC.

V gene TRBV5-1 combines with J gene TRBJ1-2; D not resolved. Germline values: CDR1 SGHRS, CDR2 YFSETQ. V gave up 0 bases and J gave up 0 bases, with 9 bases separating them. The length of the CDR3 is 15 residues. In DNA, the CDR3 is TGCGCCAGCAGCTTGGGGGTATCAGCTAACTATGGCTACACCTTC. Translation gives CASSLGVSANYGYTF.

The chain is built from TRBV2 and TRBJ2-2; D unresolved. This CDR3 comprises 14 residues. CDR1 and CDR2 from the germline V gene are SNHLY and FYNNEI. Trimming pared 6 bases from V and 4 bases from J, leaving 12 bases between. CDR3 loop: CASSGLLTTGELFF. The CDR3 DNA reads TGTGCCAGCAGCGGGCTTCTAACCACCGGGGAGCTGTTTTTT.

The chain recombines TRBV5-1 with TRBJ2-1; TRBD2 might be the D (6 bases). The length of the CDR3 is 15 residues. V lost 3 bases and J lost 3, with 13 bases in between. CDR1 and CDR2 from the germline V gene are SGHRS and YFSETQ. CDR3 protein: CASSSRVGGYNEQFF. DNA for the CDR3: TGCGCCAGCAGCTCCCGGGTGGGGGGCTACAATGAGCAGTTCTTC.

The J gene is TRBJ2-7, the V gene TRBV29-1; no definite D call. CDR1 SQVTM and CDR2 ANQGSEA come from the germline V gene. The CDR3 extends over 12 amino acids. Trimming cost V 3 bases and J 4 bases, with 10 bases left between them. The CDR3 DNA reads TGCAGCGTTGAGAGCCACCAGTACGAGCAGTACTTC. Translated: CSVESHQYEQYF.

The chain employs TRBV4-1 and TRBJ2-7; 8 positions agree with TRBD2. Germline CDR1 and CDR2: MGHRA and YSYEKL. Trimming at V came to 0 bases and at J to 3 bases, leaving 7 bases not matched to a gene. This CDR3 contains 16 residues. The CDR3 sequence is CASSQDTGGSFYEQYF. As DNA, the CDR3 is TGCGCCAGCAGCCAAGATACGGGGGGGAGCTTCTACGAGCAGTACTTC.